Below, one T cell receptor beta chain is given with its context. What it binds is unknown. CDR1 and CDR2 from the germline V gene are MDHEN and SYDVKM. The V and J ends lost 5 bases and 0 bases respectively, with 10 bases between them. The CDR3 is made up of 15 amino acids. The record originates from a study of T cell responses to AZD1222 COVID-19 vaccine. Overall study results and limits: Nearly half of spike-specific TCRs reportedly target unmutated variant regions. Most donors were white British, females outnumbered males, and clonal diversity was possibly underestimated.

Profiled with immunoSEQ multiplex PCR; TCRdb holds only in-frame clones, not every one. The table shows fewer than 130,000 clones, with around 90% occurring only once. Material: peripheral blood, obtained 28 days after the second AZD1222 dose. The receptor's source is an adult who received the AZD1222 COVID-19 vaccine. This sequence joins TRBV28 and TRBJ1-4, with D unclear. CDR3 sequence (DNA): TGTGCCAGCAGTCCCCCGGGTCCAACTAATGAAAAACTGTTTTTT. It encodes CASSPPGPTNEKLFF.